This entry concerns a single T cell receptor beta chain. Its matching antigen is unknown. With 7 bases removed from V and 0 bases from J, the gap between germline ends came to 13 bases. This CDR3 comprises 15 residues. Germline CDR1 reads LNHDA; CDR2 reads SQIVND (reference sequence). Together with a sample-barcoded 5' primer, a J-beta primer mix was included in a second PCR lasting roughly 6 to 12 cycles. TCRdb analysed the 5' RACE reads with MiXCR anew, one entry per CDR3 protein. The repertoire holds roughly 800,000 distinct CDR3 sequences, with around 25% as singletons. This record comes from a study of blood T cells in healthy people across ages. Study-wide points: Among long-lived donors, naive CD4+ cells were more numerous and diversity higher than in aged donors.

The same sample was also used in a study of T cells of mothers and their children. According to that study: The study recruited a few healthy Caucasian mothers and their six children as donors. The TCR beta CDR3 read count exceeded 9.5 million for each mother and was about 3.1 million for each child.

The TCR originated in a boy aged 5-17 years in good health. This chain connects TRBV19 to TRBJ1-5; no reliable D call. Sequences were obtained from blood. CDR3 in amino acids: CASMVAVTSNQPQHF. The CDR3, as DNA: TGTGCCAGTATGGTGGCGGTCACTAGCAATCAGCCCCAGCATTTT.